Described below is a single TCR beta chain sequence and its context. V lost 1 base to trimming and J lost 6 bases, with 4 bases between them. Germline CDR1 reads SEHNR; CDR2 reads FQNEAQ (reference sequence). The length of the CDR3 is 12 residues. Original analysis: How many nucleated cells were present was estimated from reference gene primer amplification. Assay: immunoSEQ multiplex PCR; the TCRdb copy retains only in-frame clones and omits some. That table supplies the V and J calls and clone size; D and trimming were determined from the DNA. The sample comprises some 70,000 clones, 65% to 90% of which are singletons, and over 1.3% rests with the top ten. The data are from a study of blood T cell repertoires in COVID-19. As for the study in general: From the United States, Italy and Spain came samples of acute and convalescent COVID-19. T cells, B-cell-depleted T cells, or PBMCs provided the cDNA or gDNA that served as material.

This chain links TRBV7-9 with TRBJ1-5; no definite D call. The sequence was collected from a woman aged 60-70 years with acute or convalescent COVID-19. Sequenced input: peripheral blood. CDR3 residues: CASSLVSQPQHF. DNA of the CDR3: TGTGCCAGCAGCTTAGTATCTCAGCCCCAGCATTTT.